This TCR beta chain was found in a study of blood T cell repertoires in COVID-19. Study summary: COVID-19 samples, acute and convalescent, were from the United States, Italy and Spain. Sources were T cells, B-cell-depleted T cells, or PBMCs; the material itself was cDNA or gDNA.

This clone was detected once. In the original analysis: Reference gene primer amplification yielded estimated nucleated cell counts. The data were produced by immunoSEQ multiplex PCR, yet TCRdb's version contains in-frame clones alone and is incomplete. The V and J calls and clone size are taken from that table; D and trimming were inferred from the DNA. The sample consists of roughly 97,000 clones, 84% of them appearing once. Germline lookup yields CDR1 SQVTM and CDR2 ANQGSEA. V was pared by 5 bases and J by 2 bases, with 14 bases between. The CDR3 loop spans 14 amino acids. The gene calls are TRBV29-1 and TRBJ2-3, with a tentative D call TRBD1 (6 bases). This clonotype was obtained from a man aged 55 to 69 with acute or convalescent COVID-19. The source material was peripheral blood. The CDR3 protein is CSVIAGAPTDTQYF. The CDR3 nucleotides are TGCAGCGTTATTGCAGGGGCCCCCACAGATACGCAGTATTTT.